This TCR beta chain came from a study of breast tumors, draining lymph nodes, adjacent tissues. Findings and caveats of the study: Tumor TCR diversity was below lymph nodes but above nontumor tissue. Compared with basal-like, luminal-like tumors shared significantly more repertoire with nontumor tissue.

The lymph nodes were axillary draining lymph nodes from breast cancer patients. Concerning this clonotype itself: The antigen remains unidentified. This clone may be a read error of a much larger clone one base away.

Germline CDR1 is SGHTA and CDR2 is FQGNSA. The CDR3 has 15 amino acids. TCRdb reprocessed the multiplex PCR reads with MiXCR, giving one entry per CDR3 protein. The table lists approximately 300,000 distinct CDR3 sequences, 30% to 35% of them singletons. This chain joins TRBV7-2 and TRBJ1-3, with D possibly TRBD1 on 6 matching bases. What was sequenced was axillary lymph node tissue. This TCR derives from a female donor with breast cancer. Some clones in this sample may be carry-over from other donors' samples. Written as DNA, the CDR3 is TGTGCCAGCAGCTTGTCTACAGGGACTGGAAACACCATACATTTT. This sequence encodes CASSLSTGTGNTIHF.